This TCR delta chain was sequenced in a study of gamma-delta chains in newborns, infants, children (dated by TCRdb to between 2017 and 2020). At the level of the whole study: According to the study title, microbial exposure causes polyclonal expansion of innate gammadelta T cells right after birth. Right after human newborns were born, the researchers looked at the way microbial exposure shaped their populations of innate gammadelta T cells.

Reading the germline V gene gives CDR1 TSWWSYY and CDR2 QGS. Trimmed from V: 0 bases; trimmed from J: 0 bases; junction bases lacking a gene match: 13. From cysteine to phenylalanine, the CDR3 is 20 amino acids long. Here the CDR3 DNA is all that survives: 60 bases in frame from base 1. Points on this clone: There is no known antigen for this receptor. No much larger clonotype is one base removed from it; base qualities were not supplied.

Data came from an Illumina MiSeq. Via CATT, TCRdb reprocessed the public reads, and rows with identical DNA were then joined. The sample table lists some 2,500 delta-chain clones, around 42% of them with a count of one. The biggest ten clones account for 9.5% to 14% of the sample. This clonotype was sampled from a child who received the measles vaccine. The chain couples TRDV1 to TRDJ1; 10 middle bases align to TRDD3. Source: blood, taken at baseline. The DNA sequence follows: TGTGCTCTTGGGGAACTATCCAAGTACTGGGGGATCCCTTACACCGATAAACTCATCTTT. The translation is CALGELSKYWGIPYTDKLIF.